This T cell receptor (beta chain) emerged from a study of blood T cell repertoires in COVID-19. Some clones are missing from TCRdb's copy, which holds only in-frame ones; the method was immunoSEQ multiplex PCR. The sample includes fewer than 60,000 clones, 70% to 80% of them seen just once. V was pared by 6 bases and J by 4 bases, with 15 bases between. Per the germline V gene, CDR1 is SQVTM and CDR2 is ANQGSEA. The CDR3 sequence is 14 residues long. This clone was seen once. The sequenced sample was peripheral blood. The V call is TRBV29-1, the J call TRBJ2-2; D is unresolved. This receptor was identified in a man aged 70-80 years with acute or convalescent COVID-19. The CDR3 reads CSVPGPFGTGELFF. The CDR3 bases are TGCAGCGTCCCTGGGCCGTTTGGCACCGGGGAGCTGTTTTTT.